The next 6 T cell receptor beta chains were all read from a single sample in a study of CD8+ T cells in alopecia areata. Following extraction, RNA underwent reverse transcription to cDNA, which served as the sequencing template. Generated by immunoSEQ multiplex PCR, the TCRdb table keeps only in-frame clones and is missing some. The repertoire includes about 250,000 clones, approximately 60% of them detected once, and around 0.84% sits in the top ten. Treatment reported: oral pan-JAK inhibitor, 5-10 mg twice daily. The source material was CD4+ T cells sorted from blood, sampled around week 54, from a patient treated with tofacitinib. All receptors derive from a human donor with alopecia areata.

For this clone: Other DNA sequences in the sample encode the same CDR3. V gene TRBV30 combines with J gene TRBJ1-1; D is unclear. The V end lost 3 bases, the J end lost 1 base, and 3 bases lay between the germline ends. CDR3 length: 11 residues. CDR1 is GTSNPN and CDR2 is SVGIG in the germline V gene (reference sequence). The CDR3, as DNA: TGTGCCTGGAGAGGGAACACTGAAGCTTTCTTT. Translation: CAWRGNTEAFF.

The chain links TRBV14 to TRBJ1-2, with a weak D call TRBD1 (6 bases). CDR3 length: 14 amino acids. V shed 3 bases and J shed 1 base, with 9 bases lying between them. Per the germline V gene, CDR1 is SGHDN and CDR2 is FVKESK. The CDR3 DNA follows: TGTGCCAGCAGCCACTTGGACAGTAACTATGGCTACACCTTC. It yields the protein CASSHLDSNYGYTF.

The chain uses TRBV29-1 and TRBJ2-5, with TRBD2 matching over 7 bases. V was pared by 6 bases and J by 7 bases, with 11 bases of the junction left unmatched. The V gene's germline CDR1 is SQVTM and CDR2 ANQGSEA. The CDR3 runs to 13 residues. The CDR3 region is CSVPWGGDGTQYF. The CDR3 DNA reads TGCAGCGTCCCCTGGGGGGGGGACGGGACCCAGTACTTC.

The CDR3 nucleotides are TGTGCCTGCGGGGGCAGGAACACTGAAGCTTTCTTT. It translates to CACGGRNTEAFF. V gene TRBV30 combines with J gene TRBJ1-1; D may be TRBD1 (6 bases). This CDR3 region has 12 residues. V shed 6 bases and J shed 1 base, with 9 bases lying between them. The germline gives CDR1 GTSNPN, CDR2 SVGIG (reference sequence).

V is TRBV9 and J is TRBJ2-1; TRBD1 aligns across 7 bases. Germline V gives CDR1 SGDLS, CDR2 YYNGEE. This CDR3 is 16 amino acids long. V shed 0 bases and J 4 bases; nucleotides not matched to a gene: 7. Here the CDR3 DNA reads TGTGCCAGCAGCGTAGTTCACAGGGGAACGTACAATGAGCAGTTCTTC. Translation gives CASSVVHRGTYNEQFF. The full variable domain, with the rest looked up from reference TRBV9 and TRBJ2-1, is DSGVTQTPKHLITATGQRVTLRCSPRSGDLSVYWYQQSLDQGLQFLIQYYNGEERAKGNILERFSAQQFPDLHSELNLSSLELGDSALYFCASSVVHRGTYNEQFFGPGTRLTVL.

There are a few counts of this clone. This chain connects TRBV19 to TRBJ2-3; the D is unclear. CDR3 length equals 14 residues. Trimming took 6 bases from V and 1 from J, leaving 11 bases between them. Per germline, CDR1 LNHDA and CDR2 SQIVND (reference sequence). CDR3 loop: CASRSVPGTDTQYF. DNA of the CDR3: TGTGCCAGTAGGTCCGTTCCAGGCACAGATACGCAGTATTTT.